This T cell receptor (beta chain) was obtained from a study of cytomegalovirus exposure and HLA in healthy donors (dated by TCRdb to between 2016 and 2019). As for the study more broadly: In an earlier analysis of roughly 500 of the donors, about 260 Gb of sequence data and 90 million to 120 million unique TCR beta sequences from about 179 million T cells were reported. An early release that covered about 600 HLA-typed donors contained 250 to 350 gigabases of sequencing data and around 85 million unique TCR sequences. Among the roughly 400 genotyped donors, about 83% belonged to the genetic ancestry cluster associated with self-reported Caucasian donors. The study was designed to test whether signatures of past pathogen exposure could be identified by cataloging public T cell receptors. The T cell repertoires of about 700 subjects were profiled by immunosequencing and related to cytomegalovirus serostatus. In addition to the first cohort of 666 subjects, a separate validation cohort of under 150 different subjects was used. High-throughput TCR immunosequencing, statistical association of individual TCRs with disease status, and machine learning were combined to predict cytomegalovirus infection status. In a later analysis, previously published TCR beta repertoires from some 640 donors were re-analyzed and high-resolution HLA genotyping was added so that TCR occurrence patterns could be studied. Rather than drawing on any new phenotypic data, the later analysis identified candidate immune exposures from TCR beta sequences and the way those sequences occurred across donors. In an earlier analysis of 550 to 700 of the donors, high-throughput TCR beta sequencing was used to judge whether each TCR beta V gene segment behaved as functional or pseudogenic. Donor age, sex, ethnicity and CMV serostatus were collected together with the repertoire data. A later genetic analysis took genome-wide SNP genotypes for about three fifths of the 666 donors and used that subset as a discovery cohort. Every discovery cohort repertoire had been produced on one sequencing platform. HLA typing included class I and class II loci at four-digit resolution. The number of typed donors differed by locus: 629-630 for A, B, C, DRB1 and DQB1; 500 to 550 for DQA1; 606 for DPA1; and some 470 for DPB1. A handful of DR-DQ haplotypes were treated as single units for association and clustering because of strong linkage in the cohort. Among roughly 400 genotyped donors of the cohort, an average of around 250,000 unique TCR beta nucleotide sequences was sequenced per donor, of which about 19% were non-productive.

As for this clone: There is no known antigen for this receptor. Per-base quality was not reported, and no clone a single base away is much larger than it.

From cysteine to phenylalanine, the CDR3 is 13 amino acids long. The only DNA kept is the CDR3, 39 bases in frame from the first base. The germline V end is reduced by 6 bases and the J end by 9 bases; junction bases left unmatched: 8. Based on the germline V gene (reference sequence), the CDR1 and CDR2 sequences are WNHNN and SYGVQD. General findings and caveats noted by the study authors: In a later analysis, HLA-associated TCR beta chains were found to be more clonally expanded and to have lower generation probabilities than equally common non-associated chains. Presence/absence analyses assumed roughly uniform sequencing depth across donors, an assumption that may not hold. Some IMGT-functional V segments, including TRBV6-2 and TRBV6-3, could not be told apart with the 87-base-pair reads, so those segments were excluded. In both the original and validation cohorts, the classifier was reported to diagnose cytomegalovirus status with high specificity and sensitivity. A few of the identified cytomegalovirus-associated TCR beta chains were confirmed in vitro to be specific for cytomegalovirus antigens. Correlated functional status among segregating V segments might be attributable to linkage disequilibrium, but an unknown experimental factor could not be ruled out. Several of the top co-occurrence clusters appeared to be linked to parvovirus B19, influenza, CMV and Epstein-Barr virus, according to a later analysis. Only TCR beta chains were sequenced in this cohort, and the absence of alpha or paired-chain data limited detectable features. According to the authors, the approach could potentially be generalized to other disease states and immunological phenotypes. A cluster of highly shared sequence variants was judged likely to represent a technical artifact of the sequencing pipeline. In an earlier analysis of 587 of the donors, most TCR beta V segments appeared in productive rearrangements about 90% or about 30% of the time, broadly matching IMGT annotations. Strong co-occurrence of HLA alleles, especially DR and DQ, made assigning TCR associations to individual alleles difficult. The earlier analysis of some 560 of the donors excluded approximately 15 rarely observed V segments, including chromosome 9 orphons, because counts were too low. A later analysis found that most CMV-associated TCR beta chains appeared HLA-restricted, with HLA associations seemingly driven largely by CMV exposure. Because HLA typing was missing for some donors at each locus, association tests included only the typed subset. A further reported finding was that TCR beta sequences accurately predicted the HLA-A and HLA-B alleles for most subjects in the first cohort. An association between a missense DCLRE1C variant and V-gene and J-gene trimming of TCR beta chains was found in a later genetic analysis and replicated in an independent cohort. The study listed 150 to 200 TCR beta chains as associated with cytomegalovirus. According to a later analysis, TCR association rates differed among HLA loci, with DRB1 alleles showing the most associated TCRs and HLA-C alleles showing the fewest. A later analysis associated about 17,000 TCR beta sequences with specific HLA alleles at a false discovery rate of 0.05. Immune exposure information for the cohort was limited to CMV serostatus. Most TCR sequences were seen in very few donors, while some public TCRs were found in many individuals. Compared with the roughly 700-donor mean, donors in an Asian-associated ancestry cluster had fewer N-insertions in productive TCRs, according to a later genetic analysis.

The cohort was made up of 500 to 800 healthy bone marrow donors. At the time of sampling, all cohort members were nominally healthy, though unrecorded immune exposures were likely present. The donor was CMV seronegative and belonged to the group of over 300 seronegative cohort members. A peripheral blood sample was collected from each donor, and TCR beta sequencing was performed on peripheral blood mononuclear cells. The Qiagen DNeasy Blood Extraction Kit was used to extract genomic DNA from the blood cell samples. The library was built by means of the immunoSEQ multiplex PCR assay. The multiplex PCR relied on a mix of 60 forward primers for TCR Vbeta segments and 13 reverse primers for TCR Jbeta segments. The CDR3 region of rearranged TCR beta genes was amplified from genomic DNA with a multiplex PCR assay. On the Illumina HiSeq System, the amplified TCR beta libraries were sequenced as 87-base-pair reads. The paper's data handling went like this. Across the 500 to 700 repertoires, a later analysis counted tens of millions of unique TCR beta chains, 9 million to 14 million of which were shared by at least two donors. A nearest-neighbor algorithm error-corrected the raw reads and collapsed the reads into unique sequences, merging closely related sequences to remove PCR and sequencing errors. To assign V, D and J gene segments, CDR3 sequences were aligned to IMGT reference sequences. For a sequence to be retained, a match of at least six nucleotides was required to both a V gene segment and a J gene segment. A rearrangement was called productive if the CDR3 had no stop codons and remained in frame with V and J, and every other rearrangement was called non-productive. CDR3 was defined by IMGT convention, running from the second conserved V-encoded cysteine to the conserved J-encoded phenylalanine. The earlier analysis of about 640 of the donors excluded any sequence lacking an unambiguous match to a single V gene segment. An earlier analysis of some 610 of the donors called V segments functional above 56.7% productive rearrangements and segregating when the between-donor standard deviation exceeded 5%. To diagnose cytomegalovirus status from the catalog of TCR beta chain sequences, a statistical classification framework was built. A later analysis assigned V and J genes by comparing TCR nucleotide sequences with IMGT/GENE-DB human TR gene sequences. The TCRdist pipeline was used in a later analysis to assign CDR3 sequences and most-parsimonious VDJ recombination scenarios. A later analysis defined each TCR beta chain by its CDR3 amino acid sequence plus V-gene family, and excluded reads lacking a unique V-gene family. A later analysis removed 592 highly shared, low-generation-probability nucleotide sequences to deal with suspected cross-contamination and a sequencing artifact. For each public chain, a later analysis derived a clonal expansion index from normalized ranks of inferred template counts within each repertoire. In a later analysis, generation probabilities were computed with a VDJ recombination model fitted to out-of-frame rearrangements, and the resulting probabilities were checked against IGoR. In a later analysis, hypergeometric tests were used to score TCR-TCR, TCR-HLA and TCR-CMV co-occurrence, with a repertoire-size bias correction applied to TCR pairs. A later analysis estimated false discovery rates by permuting HLA or CMV assignments 20 times. A later analysis grouped co-occurring TCRs with DBSCAN, adding TCRdist sequence similarity when clustering within HLA-allele-positive subsets. Repertoires with fewer than 30,000 or more than 120,000 public chains were left out of co-occurrence clustering, as were five repertoires with anomalous nucleotide sharing. Sourced from immuneACCESS, this table was stored by TCRdb with only in-frame sequences that have V and J called. A share of the clones is absent; for the studies checked, an unresolved V gene accounts for under half, and the remainder has no known explanation. V and J calls and clone size follow that table, whereas D and trimming were derived from the DNA. The sample yields over 120,000 clones; more than 8% were counted once. The top ten clones comprise 1.8% of the sample.

The sequence is built from TRBV10-1 and TRBJ2-1, with 7 bases aligning to TRBD1. The clonotype comes from a man between 50 and 59 years old in good health and CMV-seronegative. Sequencing was carried out using PBMCs. The DNA sequence is as follows: TGCGCCAGCAGGAAAGACAGGGTTGGTGAGCAGTTCTTC. The resulting protein is CASRKDRVGEQFF.